This entry lists 8 T cell receptor beta chains sequenced from one sample in a study of human T cells and chemical hapten exposure. TCRdb used MiXCR to reprocess the RACE reads, holding one entry per CDR3 protein. The repertoire includes approximately 89,000 distinct CDR3 sequences, about 6.6% of them detected once, and 1% to 1.5% sits in the top ten. Time point noted: patch test 2, 6 weeks after DPC sensitization. Treatment here: therapeutic diphenylcyclopropenone sensitization with weekly scalp DPC. Specimen: whole blood, collected in connection with sensitization to the hapten diphenylcyclopropenone (DPC). The receptors here all came from a woman aged 30 to 39 with alopecia areata. Some clones in this sample may be carry-over from other donors' samples.

The sample holds a few counts of this clonotype. CDR3 DNA: TGTGCCAGCAGCCTGACTAGCCTAAAGCGGAATGAGCAGTTCTTC. Translated, it gives CASSLTSLKRNEQFF. The chain combines TRBV11-3 with TRBJ2-1, with 7 positions matching TRBD2. Germline assignment: CDR1 SGHNT and CDR2 YENEEA. The length of the CDR3 is 15 residues. With 5 bases clipped from V and 7 bases from J, the junction kept 11 bases outside the gene matches. The full variable domain, with the rest looked up from reference TRBV11-3 and TRBJ2-1, is EAGVVQSPRYKIIEKKQPVAFWCNPISGHNTLYWYLQNLGQGPELLIRYENEEAVDDSQLPKDRFSAERLKGVDSTLKIQPAELGDSAVYLCASSLTSLKRNEQFFGPGTRLTVL.

Many counts were recorded for this clonotype. The chain links TRBV6-1 to TRBJ1-1; 8 nucleotides agree with TRBD1. With 2 bases clipped from V and 4 bases from J, the junction kept 12 bases outside the gene matches. The CDR3 covers 17 residues. In germline, CDR1 is MNHNS, CDR2 SASEGT. For the CDR3, the DNA is TGTGCCAGCAGTGAATATGGGGTTGGGACAGGAGGCACTGAAGCTTTCTTT. Translated: CASSEYGVGTGGTEAFF.

This clonotype was detected ten times or more. V gene TRBV14 combines with J gene TRBJ1-6; D may be TRBD1 (5 bases). Looked up from germline, CDR1 is SGHDN and CDR2 is FVKESK. The V end lost 0 bases, the J end lost 8 bases, and 17 bases lay between the germline ends. The CDR3 is 17 residues long. CDR3 sequence reads: CASSQEGGGAPYSPLHF. For the CDR3, the DNA is TGTGCCAGCAGCCAAGAAGGTGGAGGGGCCCCGTATTCACCCCTCCACTTT.

This clonotype was recorded at least ten times. This chain uses TRBV7-3 with TRBJ1-2; D is perhaps TRBD1 (6 bases). The V and J ends lost 2 bases and 3 bases respectively, with 7 bases between them. Germline loops: CDR1 SGHTA, CDR2 FQGTGA. There are 13 residues in the CDR3. In nucleotides, the CDR3 is TGTGCCAGCAGCTTAGCAGGGGACTATGGCTACACCTTC. This codes for CASSLAGDYGYTF.

This clonotype showed up many times. The chain joins TRBV12-3 or TRBV12-4 to TRBJ2-2; 7 bases map to TRBD1. CDR3 length: 15 residues. J gave up 0 bases and V 8 bases, and 6 bases lay outside the gene matches. CDR3 sequence (DNA): TGTGCCAGCCGACAGGGTATCTCGAACACCGGGGAGCTGTTTTTT. Translating gives CASRQGISNTGELFF.

This clonotype was counted ten times or more. This sequence joins TRBV7-2 and TRBJ2-4, with a possible D match to TRBD2 (5 bases). V was trimmed by 6 bases and J by 8 bases, leaving 11 bases between them. This CDR3 has 12 amino acids. Germline V gives CDR1 SGHTA, CDR2 FQGNSA. CDR3 nucleotides: TGTGCCAGCAGTTTCTCCGGGGACATTCAGTACTTC. It yields the protein CASSFSGDIQYF.

This clonotype has at least ten counts. The chain links TRBV13 to TRBJ1-6; TRBD1 agrees at 8 bases. The J segment lost 0 bases and the V segment lost 5 bases, leaving 9 bases of the junction unmatched. Germline lookup yields CDR1 PRHDT and CDR2 FYEKMQ (reference sequence). The CDR3 extends over 18 amino acids. The CDR3 spells CASSLLGTGLSYNSPLHF. For the CDR3, the DNA is TGTGCCAGCAGCCTGCTCGGGACAGGCCTCTCCTATAATTCACCCCTCCACTTT.

The chain couples TRBV20-1 to TRBJ1-1; D possibly corresponds to TRBD1 (5 bases). The V end was cut by 0 bases, the J end by 1 base, with 9 bases between. Germline V gives CDR1 DFQATT, CDR2 SNEGSKA (reference sequence). The CDR3 has 14 amino acids. This CDR3 is CSARDPTGNTEAFF. CDR3 bases: TGCAGTGCTAGAGATCCAACAGGGAACACTGAAGCTTTCTTT.